This T cell receptor beta chain was sequenced during a study of monozygotic twins with inflammatory bowel disease. Whole-study findings and limits: Support for a single strong signal or clonotype associated with IBD was absent.

Germline V gives CDR1 MNHEY, CDR2 SMNVEV (reference sequence). The CDR3 spans 14 residues. In regard to this clonotype: Its cognate antigen is unknown.

Template switching was used to attach UMIs, which incorporated a 6-nucleotide sample barcode. TCRdb re-called the 5' RACE reads and catalogs CDR3 proteins one per entry, DNA excluded. The sample's table shows about 350,000 distinct CDR3 sequences. This sequence originates from a human donor with ulcerative colitis or Crohn's disease, or a healthy co-twin of an affected twin (not recorded which). Material: blood. V usage is TRBV27 and J usage is TRBJ2-3; absent DNA, TCRdb's TRBD2 call cannot be checked. CDR3 sequence reads: CASRLTSISDTQYF.